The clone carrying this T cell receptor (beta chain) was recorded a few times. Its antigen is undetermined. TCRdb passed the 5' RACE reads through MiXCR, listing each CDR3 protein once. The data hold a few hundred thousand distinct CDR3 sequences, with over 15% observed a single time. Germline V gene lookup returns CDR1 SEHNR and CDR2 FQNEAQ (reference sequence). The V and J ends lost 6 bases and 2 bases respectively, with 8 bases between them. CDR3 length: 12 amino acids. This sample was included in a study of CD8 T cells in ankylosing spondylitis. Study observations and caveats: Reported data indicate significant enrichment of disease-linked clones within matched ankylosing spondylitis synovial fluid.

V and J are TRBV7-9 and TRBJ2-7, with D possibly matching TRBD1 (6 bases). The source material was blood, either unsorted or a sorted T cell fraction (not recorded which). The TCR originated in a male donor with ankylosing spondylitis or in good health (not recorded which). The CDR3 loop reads CASSGDTYEQYF. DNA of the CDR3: TGTGCCAGCAGTGGGGACACCTACGAGCAGTACTTC.